There are a few counts of the clone carrying this T cell receptor beta chain. The data are from a study of cytomegalovirus exposure and HLA in healthy donors. The PCR made use of 60 Vbeta and 13 Jbeta primers. Only in-frame clones appear in the TCRdb table, and some are missing; sequencing was by immunoSEQ multiplex PCR. The table records some 170,000 clones, roughly 80% of them present only once. Trimming cost V 1 base and J 0 bases, with 11 bases left between them. This CDR3 contains 16 residues. Germline assignment: CDR1 LGHNA and CDR2 YNFKEQ. The source is a middle-aged man in good health and CMV-seronegative. The sequencing input was PBMCs. The rearrangement joins TRBV4-2 to TRBJ2-3, with D possibly matching TRBD2 (5 bases). In DNA form, the CDR3 reads TGTGCCAGCAGCCAAGGGGGAGTGTGGAGCACAGATACGCAGTATTTT. Translation gives CASSQGGVWSTDTQYF.